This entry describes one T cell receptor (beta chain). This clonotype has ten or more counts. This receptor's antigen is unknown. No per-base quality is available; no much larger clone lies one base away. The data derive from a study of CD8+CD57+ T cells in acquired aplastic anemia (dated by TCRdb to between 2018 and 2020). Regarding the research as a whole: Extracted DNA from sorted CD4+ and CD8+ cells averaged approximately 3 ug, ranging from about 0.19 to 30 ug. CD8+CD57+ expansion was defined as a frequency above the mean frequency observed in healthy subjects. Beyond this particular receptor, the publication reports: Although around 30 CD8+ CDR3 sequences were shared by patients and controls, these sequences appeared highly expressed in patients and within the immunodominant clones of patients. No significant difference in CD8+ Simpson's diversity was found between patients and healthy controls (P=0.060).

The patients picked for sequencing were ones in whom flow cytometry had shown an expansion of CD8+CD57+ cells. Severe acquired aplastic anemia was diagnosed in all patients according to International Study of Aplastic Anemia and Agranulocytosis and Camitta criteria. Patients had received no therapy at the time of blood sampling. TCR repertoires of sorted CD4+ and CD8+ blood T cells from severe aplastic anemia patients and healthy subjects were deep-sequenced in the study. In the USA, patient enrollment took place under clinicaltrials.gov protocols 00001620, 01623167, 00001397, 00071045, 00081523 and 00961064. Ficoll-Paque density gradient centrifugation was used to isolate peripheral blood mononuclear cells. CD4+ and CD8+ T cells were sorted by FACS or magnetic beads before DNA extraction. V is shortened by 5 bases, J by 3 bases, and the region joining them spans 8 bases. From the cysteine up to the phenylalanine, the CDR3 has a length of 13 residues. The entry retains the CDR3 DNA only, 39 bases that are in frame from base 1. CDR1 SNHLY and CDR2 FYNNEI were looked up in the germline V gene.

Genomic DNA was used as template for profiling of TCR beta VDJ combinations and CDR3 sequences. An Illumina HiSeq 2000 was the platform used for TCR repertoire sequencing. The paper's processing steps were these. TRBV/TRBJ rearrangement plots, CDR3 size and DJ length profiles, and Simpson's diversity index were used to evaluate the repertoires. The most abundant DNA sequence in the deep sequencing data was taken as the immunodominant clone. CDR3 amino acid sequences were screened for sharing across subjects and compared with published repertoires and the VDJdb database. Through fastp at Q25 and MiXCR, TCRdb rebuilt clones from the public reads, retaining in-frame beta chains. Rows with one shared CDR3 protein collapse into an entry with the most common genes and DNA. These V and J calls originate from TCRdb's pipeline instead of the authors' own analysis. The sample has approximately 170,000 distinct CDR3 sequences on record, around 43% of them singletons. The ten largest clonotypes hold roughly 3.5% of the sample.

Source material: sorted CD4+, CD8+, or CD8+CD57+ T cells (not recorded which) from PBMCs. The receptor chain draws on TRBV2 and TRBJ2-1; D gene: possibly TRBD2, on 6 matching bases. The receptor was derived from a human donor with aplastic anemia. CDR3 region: CASSRLVYNEQFF. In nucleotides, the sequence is TGTGCCAGCAGTCGACTAGTCTACAATGAGCAGTTCTTC.